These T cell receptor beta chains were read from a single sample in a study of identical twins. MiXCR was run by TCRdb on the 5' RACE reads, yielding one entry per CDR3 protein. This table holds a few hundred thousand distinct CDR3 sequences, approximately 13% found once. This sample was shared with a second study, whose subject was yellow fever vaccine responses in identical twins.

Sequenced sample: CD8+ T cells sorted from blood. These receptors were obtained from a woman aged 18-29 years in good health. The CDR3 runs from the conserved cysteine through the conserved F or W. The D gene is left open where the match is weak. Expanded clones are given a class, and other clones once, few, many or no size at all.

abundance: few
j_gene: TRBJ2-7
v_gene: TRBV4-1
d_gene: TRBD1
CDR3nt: TGCGCCAGCAGCCCGGGACAGCCGGGGGAGCAGTACTTC
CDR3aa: CASSPGQPGEQYF

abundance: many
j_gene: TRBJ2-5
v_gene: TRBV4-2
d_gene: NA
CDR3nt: TGTGCCAGCAGCGACCCGGGTCCTACGGACTCCCAGTACTTC
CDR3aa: CASSDPGPTDSQYF

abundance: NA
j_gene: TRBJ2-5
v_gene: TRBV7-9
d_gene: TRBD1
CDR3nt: TGTGCCAGCAGCTTAGATGGACAGGGGTGGCCAAAAGAGACCCAGTACTTC
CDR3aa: CASSLDGQGWPKETQYF

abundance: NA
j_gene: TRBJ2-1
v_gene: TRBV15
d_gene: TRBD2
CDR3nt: TGTGCCACCAGCAGACCCGGAAGCGGGGGACTCCGGGGGGAGCAGTTCTTC
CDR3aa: CATSRPGSGGLRGEQFF

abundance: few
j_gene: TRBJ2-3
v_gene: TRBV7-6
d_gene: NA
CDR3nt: TGTGCCAGCAGCATCCGTAGCCAAACTCTGACAGATACGCAGTATTTT
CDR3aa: CASSIRSQTLTDTQYF

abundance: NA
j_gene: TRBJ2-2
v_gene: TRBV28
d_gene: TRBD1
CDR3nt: TGTGCCAGCAGTTTAACCATTTTTCGGACAGGGGAAAACACCGGGGAGCTGTTTTTT
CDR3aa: CASSLTIFRTGENTGELFF

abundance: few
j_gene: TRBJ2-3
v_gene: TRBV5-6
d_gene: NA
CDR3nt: TGTGCCAGCAGCTTTGCAGAGCACACAGATACGCAGTATTTT
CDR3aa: CASSFAEHTDTQYF

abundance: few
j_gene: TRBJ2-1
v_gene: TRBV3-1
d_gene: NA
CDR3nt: TGTGCCAGCAGCCAAGATCGGGACGGCTACAATGAGCAGTTCTTC
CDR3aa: CASSQDRDGYNEQFF

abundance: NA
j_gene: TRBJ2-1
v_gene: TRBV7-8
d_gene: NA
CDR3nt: TGTGCCAGCAGCTTAGGATTCGCCTACAATGAGCAGTTCTTC
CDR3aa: CASSLGFAYNEQFF

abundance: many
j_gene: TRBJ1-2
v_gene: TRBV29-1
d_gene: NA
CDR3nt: TGCAGCGTTGAAGATCTCGGGGGGTATCCCCTCTTC
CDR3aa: CSVEDLGGYPLF

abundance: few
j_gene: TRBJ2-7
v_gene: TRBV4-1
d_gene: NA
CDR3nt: TGCGCCAGCAGCCAAGAGGGGTTCACCTACGAGCAGTACTTC
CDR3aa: CASSQEGFTYEQYF

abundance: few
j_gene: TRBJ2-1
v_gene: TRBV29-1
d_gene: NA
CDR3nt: TGCAGCGTTGTTAGCGGAAGCCGGAATGAGCAGTTCTTC
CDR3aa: CSVVSGSRNEQFF

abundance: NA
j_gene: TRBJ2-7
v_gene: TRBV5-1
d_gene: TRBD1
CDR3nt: TGCGCCAGCAGCTTGGGGACAGGGGGTTTAGGCTACGAGCAGTACTTC
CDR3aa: CASSLGTGGLGYEQYF

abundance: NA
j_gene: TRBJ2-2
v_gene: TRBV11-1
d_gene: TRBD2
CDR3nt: TGTGCCAGCAGGCCTCGGGGGGAGAACACCGGGGAGCTGTTTTTT
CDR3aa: CASRPRGENTGELFF

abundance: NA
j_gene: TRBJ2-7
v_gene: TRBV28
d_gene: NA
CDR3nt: TGTGCCAGCAGTTTAGGAGGGACAGACTCCTACGAGCAGTACTTC
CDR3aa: CASSLGGTDSYEQYF

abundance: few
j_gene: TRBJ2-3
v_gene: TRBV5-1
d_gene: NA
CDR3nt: TGCGCCAGCAGCTTTTACCATAGCACAGATACGCAGTATTTT
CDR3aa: CASSFYHSTDTQYF

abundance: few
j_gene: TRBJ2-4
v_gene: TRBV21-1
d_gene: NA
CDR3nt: TGTGCCAGCAGCAAAAAGGAAGGAACAGGAATATCGGGCAAAAACATTCAGTACTTC
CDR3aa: CASSKKEGTGISGKNIQYF

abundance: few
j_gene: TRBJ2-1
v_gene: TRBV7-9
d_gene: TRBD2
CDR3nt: TGTGCCAGCACGGCGGGAGTTATCGGTGAGCAGTTCTTC
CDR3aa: CASTAGVIGEQFF

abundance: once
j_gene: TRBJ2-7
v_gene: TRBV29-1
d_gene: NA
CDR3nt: TGCAGCGCTGGGGGTGGACCTTTTTCCTACAAGCAGTACTTC
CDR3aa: CSAGGGPFSYKQYF

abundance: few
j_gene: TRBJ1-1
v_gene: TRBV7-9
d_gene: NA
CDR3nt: TGTGCCAGCAGCCCATTGACTGGGGCTATGAACACTGAAGCTTTCTTT
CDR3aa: CASSPLTGAMNTEAFF

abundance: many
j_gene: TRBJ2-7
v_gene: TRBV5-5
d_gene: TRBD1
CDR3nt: TGTGCCAGCAGCTTGGCCAGGGACAGCACCTACGAGCAGTACTTC
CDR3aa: CASSLARDSTYEQYF

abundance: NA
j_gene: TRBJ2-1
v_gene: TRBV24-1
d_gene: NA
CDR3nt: TGTGCCACCAGTGATCTCGGGCGGAATGAGCAGTTCTTC
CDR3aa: CATSDLGRNEQFF

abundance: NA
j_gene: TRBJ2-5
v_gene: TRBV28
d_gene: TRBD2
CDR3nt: TGTGCCAGCAGTTGGGTGTGGCGGGGAGGGGATGAGACCCAGTACTTC
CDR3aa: CASSWVWRGGDETQYF

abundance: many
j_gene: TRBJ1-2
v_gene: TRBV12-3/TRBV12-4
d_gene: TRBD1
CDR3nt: TGTGCCAGCAGTTTGGGGACAGGGGGAGTCTATGGCTACACCTTC
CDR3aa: CASSLGTGGVYGYTF

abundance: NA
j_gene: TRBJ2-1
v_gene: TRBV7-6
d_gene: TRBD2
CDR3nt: TGTGCCAGCAGCTTAGATGTTAGCGGGAGCAATGAGCAGTTCTTC
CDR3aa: CASSLDVSGSNEQFF

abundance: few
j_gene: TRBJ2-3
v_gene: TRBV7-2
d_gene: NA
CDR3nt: TGTGCCAGCAGCCTGACGGGGTATACGCAGTATTTT
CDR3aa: CASSLTGYTQYF

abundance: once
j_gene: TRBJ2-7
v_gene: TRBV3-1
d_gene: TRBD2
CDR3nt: TGTGCCAGCAGCCAAGAGGTAGGACTAGCGGGAAGGGACGAGCAGTACTTC
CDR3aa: CASSQEVGLAGRDEQYF

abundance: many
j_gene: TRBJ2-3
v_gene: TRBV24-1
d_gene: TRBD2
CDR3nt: TGTGCCACCAGAGAGCGGGAGGCAAAAGATACGCAGTATTTT
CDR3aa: CATREREAKDTQYF

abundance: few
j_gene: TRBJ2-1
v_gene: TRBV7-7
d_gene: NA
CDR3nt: TGTGCCAGCAGCTTACTAGGGGCTGGTACCTACAATGAGCAGTTCTTC
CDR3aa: CASSLLGAGTYNEQFF

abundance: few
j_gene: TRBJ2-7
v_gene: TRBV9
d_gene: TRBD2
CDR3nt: TGTGCCAGCAGCGTAGCGACTAGCGGGAGGGCCCAGGAGCAGTACTTC
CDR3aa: CASSVATSGRAQEQYF

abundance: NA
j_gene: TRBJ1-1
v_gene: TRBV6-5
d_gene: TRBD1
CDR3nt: TGTGCCAGCAGTTACGAGACAGGGGGTATTTCTGAAGCTTTCTTT
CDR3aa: CASSYETGGISEAFF

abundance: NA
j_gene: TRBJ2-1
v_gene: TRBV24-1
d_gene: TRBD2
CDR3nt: TGTGCCACCCGGGGGGGGGGCCGGAGTGAGCAGTTCTTC
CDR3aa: CATRGGGRSEQFF

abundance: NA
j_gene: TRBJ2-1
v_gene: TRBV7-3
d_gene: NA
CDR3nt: TGTGCCAGCAGCACCTCCTTGGGGGGCAATGAGCAGTTCTTC
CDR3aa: CASSTSLGGNEQFF